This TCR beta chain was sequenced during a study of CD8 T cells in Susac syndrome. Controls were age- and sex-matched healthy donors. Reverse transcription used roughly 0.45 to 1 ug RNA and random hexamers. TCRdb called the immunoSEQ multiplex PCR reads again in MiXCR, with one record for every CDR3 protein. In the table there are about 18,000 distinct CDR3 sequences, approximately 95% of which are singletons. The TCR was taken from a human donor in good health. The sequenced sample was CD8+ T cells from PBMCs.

The CDR3 coding sequence is TGCGCCAGCAGCCTACGGGTCACTAGCACAGATACGCAGTATTTT. This codes for CASSLRVTSTDTQYF. The chain uses TRBV5-1 and TRBJ2-3, with D unresolved. Looked up from germline, CDR1 is SGHRS and CDR2 is YFSETQ. Trimming took 4 bases from V and 0 from J, leaving 12 bases between them. The CDR3 contains 15 residues.